One sample yielded the 9 T cell receptor beta chains listed below, sequenced in a study of OX40 agonist ivuxolimab in advanced cancers. Clones were sequenced by immunoSEQ multiplex PCR, and TCRdb holds only the in-frame ones, with some missing. The sample includes approximately 56,000 clones, approximately 78% of them seen just once. The specimen was CD4+ or CD8+ T cells sorted from blood, collected in a trial of the OX40 agonist ivuxolimab. The receptors come from an adult with an advanced solid tumor such as melanoma, head and neck, liver or kidney cancer.

This chain uses TRBV4-1 with TRBJ1-2, with 8 positions matching TRBD1. Germline V lookup: CDR1 MGHRA, CDR2 YSYEKL. Trimming at V came to 0 bases and at J to 7 bases, leaving 4 bases not matched to a gene. This CDR3 is built from 14 residues. CDR3 nucleotide sequence: TGCGCCAGCAGCCAAGATCAGGGGGCTAGTGGCTACACCTTC. Translating gives CASSQDQGASGYTF.

The chain links TRBV7-9 to TRBJ2-5; D is undetermined. Trimming shortened V by 3 bases and J by 5 bases, and 13 bases separated the two germline ends. Germline V CDR1 and CDR2: SEHNR, FQNEAQ (reference sequence). CDR3 length: 14 residues. The DNA of the CDR3 is TGTGCCAGCAGCTTGCACGTAGAGCTGGAGACCCAGTACTTC. Translating it yields CASSLHVELETQYF.

The count of this clone is one. The rearrangement joins TRBV6-1 to TRBJ2-2; 8 bases are shared with TRBD1. The germline V gene encodes CDR1 MNHNS and CDR2 SASEGT. The CDR3 is 15 amino acids. V was pared by 6 bases and J by 2 bases, with 5 bases of the junction left unmatched. The CDR3 coding sequence is TGTGCCAGCAGACCGGGACAGGAAAACACCGGGGAGCTGTTTTTT. It encodes CASRPGQENTGELFF.

The gene calls are TRBV6-1 and TRBJ2-3, with 8 bases identical to TRBD2. Losses at the gene ends were 1 base for V and 2 bases for J; bases not matched to a gene: 5. Looked up from germline, CDR1 is MNHNS and CDR2 is SASEGT. This CDR3 has 16 residues. DNA of the CDR3: TGTGCCAGCAGTGAAGGGAGCGGGGGTTCCACAGATACGCAGTATTTT. Its protein is CASSEGSGGSTDTQYF.

The V and J genes are TRBV5-1 and TRBJ2-1, with 13 bases matching TRBD2. CDR1 SGHRS and CDR2 YFSETQ come from the germline V gene. J lost 7 bases, V lost 9 bases, and 1 base had no gene match. This CDR3 comprises 12 residues. CDR3 sequence (DNA): TGCGCCAAGGGACTAGCGGGAAATGAGCAGTTCTTC. Its protein product is CAKGLAGNEQFF.

Points on this clone: This sequence may be a read error, since a much larger clone differs from it by one base. This rearrangement joins TRBV5-4 to TRBJ2-7, with 11 bases matching TRBD1. Trimming cost V 4 bases and J 1 base; bases outside gene matches: 4. The germline gives CDR1 SGHNT, CDR2 YYREEE (reference sequence). CDR3 size: 15 residues. The CDR3 sequence: CASSPGTGGSYEQYF. In nucleotides, the CDR3 is TGTGCCAGCAGCCCCGGGACAGGGGGATCCTACGAGCAGTACTTC.

The chain is built from TRBV19 and TRBJ2-3, with TRBD2 as a possible D gene (6 bases). This CDR3 comprises 14 residues. V lost 0 bases and J 5 bases, leaving 9 bases between the germline ends. CDR1 LNHDA and CDR2 SQIVND come from the germline V gene (reference sequence). In DNA form, the CDR3 reads TGTGCCAGTAGTATAGACGGGACTGGAGATACGCAGTATTTT. Translation: CASSIDGTGDTQYF.

This clone was seen more than once but under ten times. The gene calls are TRBV19 and TRBJ1-1, with 9 bases aligning to TRBD1. CDR3 length: 16 residues. Germline V gives CDR1 LNHDA, CDR2 SQIVND (reference sequence). Unmatched junction bases numbered 6, after V lost 4 bases and J lost 0 bases. The CDR3 reads CASSTGTGILNTEAFF. For the CDR3, the DNA is TGTGCCAGTAGTACAGGGACAGGGATCTTGAACACTGAAGCTTTCTTT.

This sequence joins TRBV29-1 and TRBJ1-1; 9 bases align to TRBD1. CDR1 and CDR2 from the germline V gene are SQVTM and ANQGSEA. The ends lost 7 bases at V and 2 bases at J; junction bases unmatched: 8. The CDR3 has 14 residues. The CDR3 loop is CSAGQGRGNTEAFF. For the CDR3, the DNA is TGCAGCGCTGGACAGGGGAGGGGAAACACTGAAGCTTTCTTT.